Here is one T cell receptor beta chain with its context. The antigen is undetermined. The sample belongs to a study of cytomegalovirus exposure and HLA in healthy donors. Study outcomes and limitations: When analyzed later, the rates of TCR association showed variation by HLA locus, with DRB1 the most and HLA-C the fewest.

After removal of 2 bases from V and 6 bases from J, the junction contained 6 bases not matched to a gene. The CDR3 spans 14 residues. Looked up from germline, CDR1 is GTSNPN and CDR2 is SVGIG (reference sequence). It was with 60 Vbeta and 13 Jbeta primers that the PCR ran. Measured with immunoSEQ multiplex PCR; TCRdb has only the in-frame clones, and not every one. The sample contains 140,000 or so clones, roughly 86% of which appear only once. The TCR sequence derives from a woman aged 40 to 50 in good health and CMV-seronegative. Sequencing was done on a sample of PBMCs. V usage is TRBV30 and J usage is TRBJ1-5, with 8 bases aligning to TRBD1. In DNA, the CDR3 is TGTGCCTGGAGTACGGACAGGGTCGCTCAGCCCCAGCATTTT. Translating it yields CAWSTDRVAQPQHF. The whole variable domain, filled in from reference TRBV30 and TRBJ1-5, reads SQTIHQWPATLVQPVGSPLSLECTVEGTSNPNLYWYRQAAGRGLQLLFYSVGIGQISSEVPQNLSASRPQDRQFILSSKKLLLSDSGFYLCAWSTDRVAQPQHFGDGTRLSIL.